Each of the 31 T cell receptor beta chains below was sequenced from the same sample in a study of PD-1 blockade in classical Hodgkin lymphoma. There was relapse after autologous stem cell transplantation in every patient, and there was variation in brentuximab vedotin exposure. The table came from immunoSEQ multiplex PCR; TCRdb's copy has only in-frame clones and leaves some out. The table lists some 23,000 clones, 81% of them singletons, with 20% in the top ten. Sequencing used peripheral blood mononuclear cells (PBMCs), obtained before the second cycle of nivolumab. These receptors were taken from a human donor with classical Hodgkin lymphoma.

V and J are TRBV7-9 and TRBJ1-1, with D perhaps matching TRBD1 (6 bases). The CDR3 is made up of 12 amino acids. V shed 5 bases and J shed 6 bases, with 10 bases lying between them. Germline CDR1 is SEHNR and CDR2 is FQNEAQ (reference sequence). This CDR3 is CASSLGASEAFF. The DNA of the CDR3 is TGTGCCAGCAGCCTGGGGGCTTCTGAAGCTTTCTTT. The full variable domain, rest sourced from reference TRBV7-9 and TRBJ1-1, is DTGVSQNPRHKITKRGQNVTFRCDPISEHNRLYWYRQTLGQGPEFLTYFQNEAQLEKSRLLSDRFSAERPKGSFSTLEIQRTEQGDSAMYLCASSLGASEAFFGQGTRLTVV.

V and J are TRBV27 and TRBJ2-7; a weak D match, TRBD2 (6 bases). The CDR3 runs 16 residues. V was trimmed by 4 bases and J by 2 bases, leaving 18 bases between them. The germline V gene has CDR1 MNHEY and CDR2 SMNVEV (reference sequence). The CDR3 DNA sequence: TGTGCCAGCAGTTCCTCCCGGGACTCCTTTCCCTACGAGCAGTACTTC. Translating gives CASSSSRDSFPYEQYF.

The genes are TRBV27 and TRBJ2-6, with D tentatively TRBD1 (6 bases). V lost 5 bases, J lost 2 bases, and 10 bases lay in between. The germline V gene encodes CDR1 MNHEY and CDR2 SMNVEV (reference sequence). There are 15 residues in the CDR3. DNA for the CDR3: TGTGCCAGCAGTCACGGGACAACTGGGGCCAACGTCCTGACTTTC. Protein sequence: CASSHGTTGANVLTF.

The chain combines TRBV19 with TRBJ2-1; D call uncertain. Germline-derived CDR1 and CDR2 are LNHDA and SQIVND (reference sequence). The CDR3 is 12 amino acids. Trimming stripped 5 bases from V and 6 bases from J, with 8 bases between. CDR3 sequence: CASSLVGNEQFF. CDR3 nucleotides: TGTGCCAGTAGTCTAGTTGGCAATGAGCAGTTCTTC.

V is TRBV5-6 and J is TRBJ1-2; 7 nucleotides line up with TRBD1. The length of the CDR3 is 13 residues. V trimming: 4 bases; J trimming: 8 bases; junction bases outside the gene matches: 8. CDR1 is SGHDT and CDR2 is YYEEEE in the germline V gene. The CDR3 here is CASSPTGQYGYTF. CDR3 DNA sequence: TGTGCCAGCAGCCCGACAGGGCAGTACGGCTACACCTTC.

The rearrangement uses TRBV11-2 and TRBJ1-2; TRBD1 might be the D (6 bases). The germline V gene encodes CDR1 SGHAT and CDR2 FQNNGV. The CDR3 extends over 12 amino acids. Trimming removed 5 bases at V and 6 bases at J, with 10 bases between. DNA of the CDR3: TGTGCCAGCAGCCTAGGGGGGAATGGCTACACCTTC. This translates into CASSLGGNGYTF.

This chain uses TRBV5-4 with TRBJ2-3; D gene ambiguous. In germline, CDR1 is SGHNT, CDR2 YYREEE (reference sequence). This CDR3 is 16 amino acids long. Trimming took off 0 bases at V and 12 bases at J, with 23 bases between the two ends. The CDR3 DNA follows: TGTGCCAGCAGCTTGGCCGCTGGTAGCTGGAAAGTATCACAGTATTTT. Translation: CASSLAAGSWKVSQYF.

The chain couples TRBV27 to TRBJ2-1; no clear D. V dropped 10 bases and J dropped 8 bases, with 12 bases sitting between them. The CDR3 runs to 11 residues. Germline loops: CDR1 MNHEY, CDR2 SMNVEV (reference sequence). The CDR3 nucleotides read TGTGCCACCCGGAAAAGGGATGAGCAGTTCTTC. This codes for CATRKRDEQFF.

CDR3 amino acids: CASSLRTGGPYEQYF. CDR3 sequence (DNA): TGTGCCAGCAGCCTCAGGACAGGGGGCCCCTACGAGCAGTACTTC. This sequence joins TRBV7-9 and TRBJ2-7; 11 bases are shared with TRBD1. The V and J ends lost 5 bases and 2 bases, in that order; junction bases with no gene match: 5. There are 15 residues in the CDR3. Germline V CDR1 and CDR2: SEHNR, FQNEAQ (reference sequence).

The chain combines TRBV19 with TRBJ1-4, with D tentatively TRBD1 (6 bases). CDR3 length: 13 residues. Trimming took off 10 bases at V and 3 bases at J, with 12 bases between the two ends. Germline V CDR1 and CDR2: LNHDA, SQIVND (reference sequence). The CDR3, as DNA: TGTGCCACCCAAGACAGGCCTAATGAAAAACTGTTTTTT. Translated, it gives CATQDRPNEKLFF.

The table lists this clone with a count of one. This chain connects TRBV7-9 to TRBJ1-2, with D hard to call. The CDR3 totals 12 residues. Trimming cost V 1 base and J 4 bases, with 4 bases left between them. Per the germline V gene, CDR1 is SEHNR and CDR2 is FQNEAQ (reference sequence). The DNA of the CDR3 is TGTGCCAGCAGCTTAGGAGCCTATGGCTACACCTTC. It encodes CASSLGAYGYTF.

This clone has just a few counts. This chain joins TRBV5-1 and TRBJ1-2; no reliable D call. Trimming left V 4 bases short and J 2 bases short, with 15 bases between. The germline gives CDR1 SGHRS, CDR2 YFSETQ. The length of the CDR3 is 15 residues. CDR3 residues: CASSPGVGGNYGYTF. CDR3 coding DNA: TGCGCCAGCAGCCCCGGGGTGGGAGGAAACTATGGCTACACCTTC.

The rearrangement joins TRBV6-5 to TRBJ2-2; no clear D. The CDR3 consists of 12 residues. Trimming removed 4 bases from V and 6 bases from J, with 6 bases in between. CDR1 is MNHEY, CDR2 SVGAGI, per germline. The CDR3 DNA follows: TGTGCCAGCAGTTTGGGCGCCGGGGAGCTGTTTTTT. The encoded protein is CASSLGAGELFF.

This clone has a handful of counts. The V gene is TRBV7-6, the J gene TRBJ2-2, with D unclear. V gave up 2 bases and J gave up 8 bases, with 3 bases separating them. This CDR3 contains 11 residues. The germline V gene has CDR1 SGHVS and CDR2 FNYEAQ. CDR3: CASSLLGELFF. For the CDR3, the DNA is TGTGCCAGCAGCTTACTTGGGGAGCTGTTTTTT.

The chain has TRBV6-5 and TRBJ2-5; tentatively, D is TRBD1 (6 bases). The J call is in doubt because the DNA end fits TRBJ2-7 better. The CDR3 spans 14 residues. CDR1 MNHEY and CDR2 SVGAGI come from the germline V gene. CDR3 nucleotides: TGTGCCAGCAGTTACTGGGGACACTCCTACGAGCAGTACTTC. Residues: CASSYWGHSYEQYF.

This clone came up once. This chain connects TRBV9 to TRBJ2-3; D might be TRBD1 (5 bases). Trimming cost V 4 bases and J 2 bases, with 17 bases left between them. CDR3 size: 16 residues. CDR1 and CDR2 from the germline V gene are SGDLS and YYNGEE. The CDR3 sequence is CASSPRTTENTDTQYF. DNA of the CDR3: TGTGCCAGCAGCCCACGGACAACGGAGAACACAGATACGCAGTATTTT. Full variable domain (rest looked up from reference TRBV9 and TRBJ2-3): DSGVTQTPKHLITATGQRVTLRCSPRSGDLSVYWYQQSLDQGLQFLIQYYNGEERAKGNILERFSAQQFPDLHSELNLSSLELGDSALYFCASSPRTTENTDTQYFGPGTRLTVL.

The rearrangement links TRBV7-3 to TRBJ2-5; D uncertain. The CDR3 covers 15 residues. V was clipped by 2 bases and J by 5 bases, with 15 bases between them. The germline V gene has CDR1 SGHTA and CDR2 FQGTGA. Here the CDR3 reads CASSLGAALQETQYF. The CDR3 DNA is TGTGCCAGCAGCTTAGGAGCAGCCCTACAGGAGACCCAGTACTTC.

The J gene is TRBJ1-5, the V gene TRBV27; maybe TRBD1 (6 bases). Germline V lookup: CDR1 MNHEY, CDR2 SMNVEV (reference sequence). The CDR3 totals 13 residues. V lost 5 bases, J lost 4 bases, and 9 bases lay in between. CDR3 sequence (DNA): TGTGCCAGCAGTAACACAGGGAATCAGCCCCAGCATTTT. This gives the protein CASSNTGNQPQHF.

The V gene is TRBV2, the J gene TRBJ2-7; D remains ambiguous. CDR1 is SNHLY, CDR2 FYNNEI, per germline. The CDR3 is 13 residues long. The V end was cut by 3 bases, the J end by 2 bases, with 8 bases between. The CDR3 DNA reads as TGTGCCAGCAGTGATGGGTTCACCTACGAGCAGTACTTC. Amino acids: CASSDGFTYEQYF.

The CDR3 nucleotides are TGCCCCCGTTATGGGGGCAAGGGCACCGGGGAGCTGTTTTTT. Translated: CPRYGGKGTGELFF. This chain uses TRBV29-1 with TRBJ2-2; D might be TRBD1 (6 bases). CDR1 SQVTM and CDR2 ANQGSEA come from the germline V gene. This CDR3 comprises 14 residues.

This clone appeared once. This chain uses TRBV1 with TRBJ1-3; the table assigns TRBD1, which was not confirmed against the DNA. TRBV1 is termed a pseudogene. The CDR3 contains 16 residues. The DNA for the CDR3 is TGCACCAGCAGCCAAAAAACAGGGGGATCTGGAAACACCATATATTTT. It yields the protein CTSSQKTGGSGNTIYF.

The rearrangement joins TRBV7-9 to TRBJ2-7, with TRBD1 identical over 7 bases. CDR1 is SEHNR, CDR2 FQNEAQ, per germline (reference sequence). The CDR3 length is 15 residues. V trimming: 7 bases; J trimming: 4 bases; junction bases outside the gene matches: 13. This CDR3 is CASTLSRGNGYEQYF. The DNA for the CDR3 is TGTGCCAGCACTCTGAGCAGGGGGAATGGATACGAGCAGTACTTC.

The chain is built from TRBV7-9 and TRBJ1-1; D is perhaps TRBD1 (5 bases). The germline V gene encodes CDR1 SEHNR and CDR2 FQNEAQ (reference sequence). The CDR3 consists of 15 residues. V was shortened by 1 base and J by 0 bases, with 9 bases between the two germline ends. Here the CDR3 DNA reads TGTGCCAGCAGCTTAGTGCCAGGGCTGAACACTGAAGCTTTCTTT. Encoded protein: CASSLVPGLNTEAFF.

The V and J genes are TRBV5-1 and TRBJ2-7; 7 bases are shared with TRBD1. Trimming removed 0 bases from V and 5 bases from J; junction bases left unmatched: 2. The CDR3 contains 13 residues. Germline V gives CDR1 SGHRS, CDR2 YFSETQ. CDR3 protein: CASSLERGHEQYF. The CDR3, as DNA: TGCGCCAGCAGCTTGGAAAGGGGGCACGAGCAGTACTTC. The full variable domain, in which reference TRBV5-1 and TRBJ2-7 provide the parts outside the CDR3, is KAGVTQTPRYLIKTRGQQVTLSCSPISGHRSVSWYQQTPGQGLQFLFEYFSETQRNKGNFPGRFSGRQFSNSRSEMNVSTLELGDSALYLCASSLERGHEQYFGPGTRLTVT.

The rearrangement joins TRBV27 to TRBJ2-5; 13 bases are a match to TRBD2. Germline V gene lookup returns CDR1 MNHEY and CDR2 SMNVEV (reference sequence). This CDR3 comprises 17 residues. V trimming: 5 bases; J trimming: 4 bases; junction bases outside the gene matches: 10. CDR3 bases: TGTGCCAGCAGTGCAAATCCACTAGCGGGAGGGGGAGAGACCCAGTACTTC. It encodes CASSANPLAGGGETQYF.

The chain combines TRBV6-5 with TRBJ1-3; D call uncertain. Trimming cost V 5 bases and J 3 bases, with 8 bases left between them. Germline V lookup: CDR1 MNHEY, CDR2 SVGAGI. This CDR3 region has 13 residues. CDR3: CASSRPGGNTIYF. Here the CDR3 DNA reads TGTGCCAGCAGTAGACCTGGTGGAAACACCATATATTTT.

V and J are TRBV9 and TRBJ1-2; D not certain. The CDR3 consists of 15 residues. In germline, CDR1 is SGDLS, CDR2 YYNGEE. Trimming took 0 bases from V and 0 from J, leaving 9 bases between them. The CDR3 is CASSVEVFSNYGYTF. The CDR3 bases are TGTGCCAGCAGCGTAGAGGTCTTTTCTAACTATGGCTACACCTTC. The full variable domain, completed using reference TRBV9 and TRBJ1-2, is DSGVTQTPKHLITATGQRVTLRCSPRSGDLSVYWYQQSLDQGLQFLIQYYNGEERAKGNILERFSAQQFPDLHSELNLSSLELGDSALYFCASSVEVFSNYGYTFGSGTRLTVV.

This clone occurred a few times. The chain couples TRBV10-3 to TRBJ1-5; D is perhaps TRBD1 (5 bases). Trimming cost V 9 bases and J 7 bases, with 13 bases left between them. Germline CDR1 ENHRY, CDR2 SYGVKD. The CDR3 runs to 12 residues. CDR3 sequence: CAIGADSQPQHF. The CDR3 DNA reads TGTGCCATAGGGGCAGATAGCCAGCCCCAGCATTTT.

The V and J genes are TRBV6-1 and TRBJ2-4; D is uncertain. CDR3 length: 16 amino acids. The V end was cut by 3 bases, the J end by 0 bases, with 12 bases between. Germline-derived CDR1 and CDR2 are MNHNS and SASEGT. CDR3 residues: CASSEWGTKAKNIQYF. Written as DNA, the CDR3 is TGTGCCAGCAGTGAGTGGGGTACCAAAGCCAAAAACATTCAGTACTTC.

The chain uses TRBV6-1 and TRBJ1-1; possible D gene TRBD1, 5 bases. Germline CDR1 is MNHNS and CDR2 is SASEGT. The CDR3 has 12 amino acids. The V end was cut by 1 base, the J end by 11 bases, with 11 bases between. The CDR3 nucleotides read TGTGCCAGCAGTGAAGATGGGGGAGAGGCTTTCTTT. This translates into CASSEDGGEAFF.

This rearrangement joins TRBV2 to TRBJ1-1, with 7 nucleotides matching TRBD1. This CDR3 is built from 13 residues. The V gene end was trimmed by 4 bases and the J gene end by 4 bases; junction bases not matched to a gene: 3. CDR1 is SNHLY and CDR2 is FYNNEI in the germline V gene. The DNA of the CDR3 is TGTGCCAGCAGTGTAGACAGGGCCACTGAAGCTTTCTTT. Protein sequence: CASSVDRATEAFF.